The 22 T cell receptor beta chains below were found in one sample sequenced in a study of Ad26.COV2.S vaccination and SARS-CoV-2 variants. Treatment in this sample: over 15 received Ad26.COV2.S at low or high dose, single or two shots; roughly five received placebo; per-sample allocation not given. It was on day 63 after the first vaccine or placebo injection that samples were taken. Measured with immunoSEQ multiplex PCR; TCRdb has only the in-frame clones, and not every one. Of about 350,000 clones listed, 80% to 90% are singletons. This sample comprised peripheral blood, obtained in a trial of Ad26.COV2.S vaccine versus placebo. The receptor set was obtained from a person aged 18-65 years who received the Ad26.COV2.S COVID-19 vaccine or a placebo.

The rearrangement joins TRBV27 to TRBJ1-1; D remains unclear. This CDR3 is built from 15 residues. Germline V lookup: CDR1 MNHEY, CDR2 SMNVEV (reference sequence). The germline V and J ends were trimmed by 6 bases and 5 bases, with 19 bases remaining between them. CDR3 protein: CASSLSKNGKTEAFF. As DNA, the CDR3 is TGTGCCAGCAGCCTCTCAAAAAATGGGAAGACTGAAGCTTTCTTT.

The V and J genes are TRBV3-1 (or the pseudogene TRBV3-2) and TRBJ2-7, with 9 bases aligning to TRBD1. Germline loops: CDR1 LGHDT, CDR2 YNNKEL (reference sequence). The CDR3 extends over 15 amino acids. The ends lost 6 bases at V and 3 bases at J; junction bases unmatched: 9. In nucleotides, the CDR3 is TGTGCCAGCAGATCCGGGACAGGGAGAGGCTACGAGCAGTACTTC. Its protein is CASRSGTGRGYEQYF.

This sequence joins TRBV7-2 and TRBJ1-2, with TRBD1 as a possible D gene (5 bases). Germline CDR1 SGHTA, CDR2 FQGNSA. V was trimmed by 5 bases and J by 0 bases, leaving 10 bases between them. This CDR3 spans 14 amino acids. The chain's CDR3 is CASSDRSSNYGYTF. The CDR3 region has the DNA TGTGCCAGCAGCGACAGAAGTTCTAACTATGGCTACACCTTC.

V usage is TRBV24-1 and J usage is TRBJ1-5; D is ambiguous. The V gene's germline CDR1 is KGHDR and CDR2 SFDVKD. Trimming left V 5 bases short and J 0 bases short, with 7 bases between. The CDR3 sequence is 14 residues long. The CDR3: CATSGQTSNQPQHF. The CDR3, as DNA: TGTGCCACCAGTGGGCAGACTAGCAATCAGCCCCAGCATTTT.

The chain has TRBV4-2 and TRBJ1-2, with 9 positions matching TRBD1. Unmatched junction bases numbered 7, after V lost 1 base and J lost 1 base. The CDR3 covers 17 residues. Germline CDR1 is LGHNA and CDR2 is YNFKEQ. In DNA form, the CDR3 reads TGTGCCAGCAGCCAAGGGAGGGGACAGGGCCTTAACTATGGCTACACCTTC. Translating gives CASSQGRGQGLNYGYTF.

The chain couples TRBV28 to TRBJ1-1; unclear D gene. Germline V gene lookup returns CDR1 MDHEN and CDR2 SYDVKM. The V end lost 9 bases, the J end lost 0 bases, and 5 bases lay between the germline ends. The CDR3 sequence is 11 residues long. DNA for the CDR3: TGTGCCAGTTGCCTGAACACTGAAGCTTTCTTT. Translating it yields CASCLNTEAFF.

In nucleotides, the CDR3 is TGCGCCAGCAGATGGACAGCTCTGAACACTGAAGCTTTCTTT. It yields the protein CASRWTALNTEAFF. The rearrangement joins TRBV10-2 to TRBJ1-1; maybe TRBD1 (6 bases). The CDR3 is 14 amino acids. Trimming left V 6 bases short and J 0 bases short, with 11 bases between. Germline assignment: CDR1 WSHSY and CDR2 SAAADI.

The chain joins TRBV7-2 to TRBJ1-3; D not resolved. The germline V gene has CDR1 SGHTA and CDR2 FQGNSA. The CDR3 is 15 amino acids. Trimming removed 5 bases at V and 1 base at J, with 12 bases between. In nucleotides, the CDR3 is TGTGCCAGCAGCCTTAACGCGATTTCTGGAAACACCATATATTTT. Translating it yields CASSLNAISGNTIYF.

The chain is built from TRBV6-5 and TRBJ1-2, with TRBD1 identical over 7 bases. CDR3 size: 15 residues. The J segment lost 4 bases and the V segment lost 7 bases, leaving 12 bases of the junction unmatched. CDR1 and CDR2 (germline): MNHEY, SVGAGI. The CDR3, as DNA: TGTGCCAGCATCCGAGACAGGGAGGATAGCTATGGCTACACCTTC. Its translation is CASIRDREDSYGYTF.

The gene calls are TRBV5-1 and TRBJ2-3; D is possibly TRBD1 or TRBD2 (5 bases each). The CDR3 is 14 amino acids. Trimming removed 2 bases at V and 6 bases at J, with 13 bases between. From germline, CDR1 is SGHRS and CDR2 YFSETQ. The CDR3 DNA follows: TGCGCCAGCAGCTTAGAAACTGGGACGGATACGCAGTATTTT. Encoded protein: CASSLETGTDTQYF. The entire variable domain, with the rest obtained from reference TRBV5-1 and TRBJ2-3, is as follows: KAGVTQTPRYLIKTRGQQVTLSCSPISGHRSVSWYQQTPGQGLQFLFEYFSETQRNKGNFPGRFSGRQFSNSRSEMNVSTLELGDSALYLCASSLETGTDTQYFGPGTRLTVL.

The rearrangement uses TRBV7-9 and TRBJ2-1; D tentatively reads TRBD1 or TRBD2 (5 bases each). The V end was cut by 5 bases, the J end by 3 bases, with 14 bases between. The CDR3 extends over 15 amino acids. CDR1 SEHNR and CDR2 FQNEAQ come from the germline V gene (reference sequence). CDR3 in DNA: TGTGCCAGCAGCGCTCCGGGACCGATCTACAATGAGCAGTTCTTC. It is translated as CASSAPGPIYNEQFF. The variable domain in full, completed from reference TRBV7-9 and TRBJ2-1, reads DTGVSQNPRHKITKRGQNVTFRCDPISEHNRLYWYRQTLGQGPEFLTYFQNEAQLEKSRLLSDRFSAERPKGSFSTLEIQRTEQGDSAMYLCASSAPGPIYNEQFFGPGTRLTVL.

This CDR3 is CASSLGGTGGTEAFF. The DNA for the CDR3 is TGTGCCAGCAGCTTGGGAGGGACAGGGGGCACTGAAGCTTTCTTT. The chain combines TRBV7-9 with TRBJ1-1, with 11 bases identical to TRBD1. The CDR3 sequence is 15 residues long. J was trimmed by 4 bases and V by 3 bases; bases with no gene match: 4. Per germline, CDR1 SEHNR and CDR2 FQNEAQ (reference sequence).

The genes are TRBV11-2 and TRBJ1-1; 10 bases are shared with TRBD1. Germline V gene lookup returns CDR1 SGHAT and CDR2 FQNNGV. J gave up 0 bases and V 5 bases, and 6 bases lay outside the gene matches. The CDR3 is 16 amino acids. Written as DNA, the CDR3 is TGTGCCAGCAGCAACCGGGACAGGGGCATGAACACTGAAGCTTTCTTT. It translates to CASSNRDRGMNTEAFF.

CDR3 bases: TGTGCCAGCAGCTTACTTCTAGATACGCAGTATTTT. It encodes CASSLLLDTQYF. The J gene is TRBJ2-3, the V gene TRBV7-9; no definite D call. The CDR3 loop spans 12 amino acids. V lost 2 bases and J 5 bases, leaving 5 bases between the germline ends. Germline V gene lookup returns CDR1 SEHNR and CDR2 FQNEAQ (reference sequence).

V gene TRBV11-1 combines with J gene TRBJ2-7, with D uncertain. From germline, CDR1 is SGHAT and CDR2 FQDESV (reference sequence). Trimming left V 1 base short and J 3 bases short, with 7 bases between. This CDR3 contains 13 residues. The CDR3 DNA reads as TGTGCCAGCAGCTTAGAGGTCAACTACGAGCAGTACTTC. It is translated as CASSLEVNYEQYF.

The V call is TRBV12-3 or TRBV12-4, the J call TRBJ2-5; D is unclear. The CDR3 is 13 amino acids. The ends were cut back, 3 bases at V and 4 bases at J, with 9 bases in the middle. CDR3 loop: CASSFSNSETQYF. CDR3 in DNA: TGTGCCAGCAGTTTTAGCAATTCAGAGACCCAGTACTTC.

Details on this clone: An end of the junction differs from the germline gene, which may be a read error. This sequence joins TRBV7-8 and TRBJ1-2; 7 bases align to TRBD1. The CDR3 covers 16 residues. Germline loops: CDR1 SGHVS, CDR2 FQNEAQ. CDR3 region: CASRLGLGQSDYGYTF. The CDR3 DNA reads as TGTGCCAGCAGATTAGGTTTGGGACAGTCGGACTATGGCTACACCTTC.

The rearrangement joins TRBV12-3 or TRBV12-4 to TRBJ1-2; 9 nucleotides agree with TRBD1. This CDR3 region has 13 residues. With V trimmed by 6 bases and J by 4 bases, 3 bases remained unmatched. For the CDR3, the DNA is TGTGCCAGCAGCTCGACAGGGGGCTATGGCTACACCTTC. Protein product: CASSSTGGYGYTF.

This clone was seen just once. The CDR3 protein is CASSPDRVGTYEQYF. CDR3 bases: TGCGCCAGCAGCCCAGACAGGGTTGGGACCTACGAGCAGTACTTC. The V gene is TRBV4-3, the J gene TRBJ2-7; 7 bases agree with TRBD1. This CDR3 spans 15 amino acids. Trimming removed 4 bases from V and 2 bases from J; junction bases left unmatched: 8. Germline values: CDR1 LGHNA, CDR2 YSLEER.

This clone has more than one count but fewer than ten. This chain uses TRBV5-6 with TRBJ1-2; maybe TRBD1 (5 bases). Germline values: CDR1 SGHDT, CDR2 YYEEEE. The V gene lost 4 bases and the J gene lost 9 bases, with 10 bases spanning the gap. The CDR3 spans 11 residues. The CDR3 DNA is TGTGCCAGCAGCCGGGACGATCGCTACACCTTC. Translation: CASSRDDRYTF. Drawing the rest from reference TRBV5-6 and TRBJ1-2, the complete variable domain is DAGVTQSPTHLIKTRGQQVTLRCSPKSGHDTVSWYQQALGQGPQFIFQYYEEEERQRGNFPDRFSGHQFPNYSSELNVNALLLGDSALYLCASSRDDRYTFGSGTRLTVV.

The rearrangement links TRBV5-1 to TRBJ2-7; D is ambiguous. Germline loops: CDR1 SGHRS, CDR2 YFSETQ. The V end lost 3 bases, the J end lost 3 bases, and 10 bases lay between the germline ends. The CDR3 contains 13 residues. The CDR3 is CASSSVQHYEQYF. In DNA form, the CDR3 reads TGCGCCAGCAGCTCCGTCCAGCACTACGAGCAGTACTTC.

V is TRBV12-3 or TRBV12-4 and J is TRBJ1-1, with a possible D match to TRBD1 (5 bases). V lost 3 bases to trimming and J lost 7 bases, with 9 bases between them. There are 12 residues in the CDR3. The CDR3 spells CASSFSGLEAFF. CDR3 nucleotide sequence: TGTGCCAGCAGTTTTTCAGGGCTTGAAGCTTTCTTT.